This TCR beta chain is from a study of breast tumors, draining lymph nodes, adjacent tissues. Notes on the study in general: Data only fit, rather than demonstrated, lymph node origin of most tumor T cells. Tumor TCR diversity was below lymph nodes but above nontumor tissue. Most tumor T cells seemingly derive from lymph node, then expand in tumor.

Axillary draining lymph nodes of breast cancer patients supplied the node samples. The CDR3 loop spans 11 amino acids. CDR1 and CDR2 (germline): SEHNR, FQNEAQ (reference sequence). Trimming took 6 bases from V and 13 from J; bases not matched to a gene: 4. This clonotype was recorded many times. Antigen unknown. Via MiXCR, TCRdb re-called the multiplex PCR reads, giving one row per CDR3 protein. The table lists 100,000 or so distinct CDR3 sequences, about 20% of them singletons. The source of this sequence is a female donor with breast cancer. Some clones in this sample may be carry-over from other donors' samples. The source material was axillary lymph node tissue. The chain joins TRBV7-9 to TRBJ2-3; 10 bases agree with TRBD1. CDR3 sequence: CASRDRGGEYF. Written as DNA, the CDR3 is TGTGCCAGCAGGGACAGGGGGGGGGAGTATTTT. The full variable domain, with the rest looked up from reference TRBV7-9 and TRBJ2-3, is DTGVSQNPRHKITKRGQNVTFRCDPISEHNRLYWYRQTLGQGPEFLTYFQNEAQLEKSRLLSDRFSAERPKGSFSTLEIQRTEQGDSAMYLCASRDRGGEYFGPGTRLTVL.